Listed below are T cell receptor beta chains from one sample, sequenced in a study of identical twins. TCRdb passed the 5' RACE reads through MiXCR, listing each CDR3 protein once. This table holds around 510,000 distinct CDR3 sequences, roughly an eighth found once. These data were also reused for a study on yellow fever vaccine responses in identical twins.

The material sequenced was CD4+ T cells sorted from blood. The receptors were gathered from a woman aged 18-29 years in good health. CDR3s include the opening cysteine and the closing phenylalanine or tryptophan. The D gene is left open where the match is weak. Only part of the rows carry a size: once, few, many, or a class if the clone is expanded.

NA,TRBV28,TRBJ1-2,few,TGTGCCAGCAGCTCCCCGCTCCGGGATTTACCCCATAGTGATGGCTACACCTTC,CASSSPLRDLPHSDGYTF
NA,TRBV7-9,TRBJ2-3,few,TGTGCCAGCAGATCCTTGGCGGATACGCAGTATTTT,CASRSLADTQYF
TRBD1,TRBV18,TRBJ2-1,NA,TGTGCCAGCTTGCTTGGACAGGGCAATGAGCAGTTCTTC,CASLLGQGNEQFF
NA,TRBV20-1,TRBJ1-5,few,TGCAGTGCTAGGGGGAGTCCCGGGGTGGAGCCCCAGCATTTT,CSARGSPGVEPQHF
NA,TRBV4-2,TRBJ2-1,few,TGTGCCAGCAGCCAAGGTCGGAAGGGTAATGAGCAGTTCTTC,CASSQGRKGNEQFF
TRBD2,TRBV3-1,TRBJ2-3,few,TGTGCCAGCAGCCCCACCGGACTAGCCTCCGGGTCAGATACGCAGTATTTT,CASSPTGLASGSDTQYF
TRBD2,TRBV28,TRBJ2-2,few,TGTGCCAGCATCGTAGCGGGGCGGGGCGGGGAGCTGTTTTTT,CASIVAGRGGELFF
NA,TRBV15,TRBJ1-2,few,TGTGCCACCAGCAGAGAAGGACGGGCTGACTATGGCTACACCTTC,CATSREGRADYGYTF
NA,TRBV5-1,TRBJ1-6,NA,TGCGCCAGCAGCTTGGAAGGGACAACCGATAATTCACCCCTCCACTTT,CASSLEGTTDNSPLHF
NA,TRBV4-2,TRBJ2-7,NA,TGTGCCAGCAGCGTACCAGGGAGCAGTAACTTC,CASSVPGSSNF
NA,TRBV7-6,TRBJ1-2,NA,TGTGCCAGCAGCTTACAGGGTAGTGGCTACACCTTC,CASSLQGSGYTF
NA,TRBV7-9,TRBJ2-1,NA,TGTGCCAGCAGCTTATTGGGGAGCAGCGACAATGAGCAGTTCTTC,CASSLLGSSDNEQFF
NA,TRBV19,TRBJ2-3,NA,TGTGCCAGTAGCCTCACTAGATCCGATACGCAGTATTTT,CASSLTRSDTQYF
NA,TRBV29-1,TRBJ2-3,many,TGCAGCGTTGAAGAGCGGACCAGCACAGATACGCAGTATTTT,CSVEERTSTDTQYF
TRBD1,TRBV10-3,TRBJ2-7,many,TGTGCCATCAAGGGGACAGGGGGGGACGAGCAGTACTTC,CAIKGTGGDEQYF
NA,TRBV25-1,TRBJ2-7,NA,TGTGCCAGCAGTGGTACCACTTCCGACGAGCAGTACTTC,CASSGTTSDEQYF
TRBD1,TRBV20-1,TRBJ1-6,few,TGCAGTGCTCTGGGGACAGGACTCCACTTT,CSALGTGLHF
NA,TRBV7-3,TRBJ1-2,NA,TGTGCCAGCAGCTTAATTTCCGGCATGGGGGGCTACACCTTC,CASSLISGMGGYTF
NA,TRBV7-2,TRBJ2-7,many,TGTGCCAGCAGCCAACTAGGCTTAGGTTACGAGCAGTACTTC,CASSQLGLGYEQYF
NA,TRBV29-1,TRBJ2-1,few,TGCAGCGTTCTTCGGCAATACAATGAGCAGTTCTTC,CSVLRQYNEQFF
TRBD2,TRBV20-1,TRBJ2-5,few,TGCAGTGCTAGAGGGCTGGGTAGCGGGGGCCTTCAAGAGACCCAGTACTTC,CSARGLGSGGLQETQYF
NA,TRBV12-3/TRBV12-4,TRBJ1-2,many,TGTGCCAGCAGTTTTGGGGACTATGGCTACACCTTC,CASSFGDYGYTF
NA,TRBV6-5,TRBJ2-1,NA,TGTGCCAGCAGTTACTCCAGGAAGAACAATGAGCAGTTCTTC,CASSYSRKNNEQFF
NA,TRBV15,TRBJ2-7,few,TGTGCCACCAGCAGAGATCTGGTCGGGCAGTACTTC,CATSRDLVGQYF
TRBD2,TRBV7-9,TRBJ2-7,NA,TGTGCCAGCAGCTTGGGGACTAGCGGGAGTGACGAGCAGTACTTC,CASSLGTSGSDEQYF
TRBD2,TRBV7-2,TRBJ2-5,NA,TGTGCCAGCAGCTTAGAGGCGGGGGGAGAGACCCAGTACTTC,CASSLEAGGETQYF
NA,TRBV14,TRBJ2-3,NA,TGTGCCAGCAGCCAAGGGCTAAACGCGGATACGCAGTATTTT,CASSQGLNADTQYF
NA,TRBV2,TRBJ2-1,NA,TGTGCCAGCAGTGTGAATCCAGGGGAGAGTGAGCAGTTCTTC,CASSVNPGESEQFF
NA,TRBV7-2,TRBJ2-7,NA,TGTGCCAGCAGCTTATTTATCAGCGGAGAGCAGTACTTC,CASSLFISGEQYF